This passage covers 23 T cell receptor beta chains from one sample sequenced in a study of CD8 T cells in Susac syndrome (dated by TCRdb to the late 2010s). Libraries were constructed by the immunoSEQ multiplex PCR assay. RNA was extracted with the RNeasy kit and roughly 0.45 to 1 ug was reverse transcribed using random hexamers. Through fastp at Q25 and MiXCR, TCRdb rebuilt clones from the public reads, retaining in-frame beta chains. Under each unique CDR3 protein, matching rows form one entry showing the most common genes and DNA. This sample comprises approximately 110,000 distinct CDR3 sequences, around 96% of them detected only once. The ten top clones hold 0.065% to 0.09% of the sample. Sequenced: CD4+ T cells from PBMCs. These receptors were collected from a human donor in good health.

The V and J genes are TRBV19 and TRBJ2-3, with 7 bases lining up with TRBD2. Per germline, CDR1 LNHDA and CDR2 SQIVND (reference sequence). The ends lost 3 bases at V and 4 bases at J; junction bases unmatched: 4. CDR3 size: 14 residues. The CDR3 coding sequence is TGTGCCAGTAGTATCCGCGGGAGCTCAGATACGCAGTATTTT. Protein product: CASSIRGSSDTQYF.

This sequence joins TRBV7-9 and TRBJ2-3, with D perhaps matching TRBD1 (5 bases). The germline CDR1 and CDR2 sequences are SEHNR and FQNEAQ (reference sequence). This CDR3 is 16 amino acids long. The ends were cut back, 5 bases at V and 0 bases at J, with 15 bases in the middle. The CDR3 bases are TGTGCCAGCAGCCCCAGGGCCATCACTAGCACAGATACGCAGTATTTT. Amino acid sequence: CASSPRAITSTDTQYF. The full variable domain, rest sourced from reference TRBV7-9 and TRBJ2-3, is DTGVSQNPRHKITKRGQNVTFRCDPISEHNRLYWYRQTLGQGPEFLTYFQNEAQLEKSRLLSDRFSAERPKGSFSTLEIQRTEQGDSAMYLCASSPRAITSTDTQYFGPGTRLTVL.

The chain combines TRBV12-3 or TRBV12-4 with TRBJ2-7; possible D gene TRBD1, 6 bases. Trimming cost V 5 bases and J 7 bases, with 15 bases left between them. The CDR3 sequence is 13 residues long. The CDR3 sequence is CASSANRVGEQYF. In DNA, the CDR3 is TGTGCCAGCAGTGCCAACAGGGTGGGTGAGCAGTACTTC.

This chain links TRBV5-1 with TRBJ2-5, with D unclear. The CDR3 runs to 16 residues. Trimming pared 5 bases from V and 1 base from J, leaving 18 bases between. Germline CDR1 and CDR2: SGHRS and YFSETQ. The CDR3 is CASSLDPPNLQETQYF. In nucleotides, the CDR3 is TGCGCCAGCAGTCTTGACCCACCTAACCTCCAAGAGACCCAGTACTTC.

The J gene is TRBJ2-7, the V gene TRBV12-3 or TRBV12-4; tentative D call: TRBD1 (5 bases). Trimming stripped 6 bases from V and 1 base from J, with 13 bases between. CDR3 length: 14 amino acids. The CDR3 nucleotides are TGTGCCAGCAGGCTGGGTCAGGGTTCCTACGAGCAGTACTTC. Translated, it gives CASRLGQGSYEQYF.

The chain uses TRBV20-1 and TRBJ2-5, with TRBD2 matching 12 bases. Trimming cost V 5 bases and J 4 bases; bases outside gene matches: 2. CDR1 and CDR2 from the germline V gene are DFQATT and SNEGSKA (reference sequence). CDR3 length equals 13 residues. CDR3 nucleotides: TGCAGTGCTCCGACTAGCGGGAGAGAGACCCAGTACTTC. Translation: CSAPTSGRETQYF.

J is TRBJ1-1 and V is TRBV20-1; no clear D. CDR3 length equals 11 residues. Trimming removed 0 bases from V and 8 bases from J, with 7 bases in between. CDR1 is DFQATT, CDR2 SNEGSKA, per germline (reference sequence). CDR3 coding DNA: TGCAGTGCTAGAGAGTTAGGGGAAGCTTTCTTT. Residues: CSARELGEAFF.

This rearrangement joins TRBV29-1 to TRBJ1-2; D remains ambiguous. The CDR3 consists of 13 residues. The germline V gene encodes CDR1 SQVTM and CDR2 ANQGSEA. V was trimmed by 5 bases and J by 1 base, leaving 11 bases between them. The CDR3 loop is CSVYPIFNYGYTF. CDR3 nucleotide sequence: TGCAGCGTTTACCCTATATTTAACTATGGCTACACCTTC.

The CDR3 sequence: CASSGTGKIVFTEAFF. CDR3 DNA sequence: TGTGCCAGCAGTGGGACAGGGAAGATTGTGTTCACTGAAGCTTTCTTT. This chain links TRBV5-7 with TRBJ1-1; 9 bases are a match to TRBD1. TRBV5-7 is placed among ORFs of uncertain function. The trim removed 5 bases at V and 4 bases at J, leaving 12 bases unmatched. This CDR3 is built from 16 residues.

The chain employs TRBV12-3 or TRBV12-4 and TRBJ2-5; 7 positions agree with TRBD2. This CDR3 has 15 residues. J was trimmed by 4 bases and V by 3 bases; bases with no gene match: 8. The CDR3: CASSFRAGERETQYF. For the CDR3, the DNA is TGTGCCAGCAGTTTCCGGGCGGGAGAACGAGAGACCCAGTACTTC.

The chain carries TRBV25-1 and TRBJ1-5, with D tentatively TRBD1 (5 bases). V was trimmed by 5 bases and J by 2 bases, leaving 10 bases between them. This CDR3 spans 14 amino acids. Germline V gives CDR1 MGHDK, CDR2 SYGVNS. The CDR3 DNA sequence: TGTGCCAGCAGTTCCGGGGCTGGCAATCAGCCCCAGCATTTT. The encoded protein is CASSSGAGNQPQHF.

The CDR3 region is CASRGPTNTEAFF. The CDR3 DNA reads as TGTGCCAGCAGGGGACCTACGAACACTGAAGCTTTCTTT. This chain joins TRBV11-2 and TRBJ1-1; a possible D gene is TRBD1 (5 bases). In germline, CDR1 is SGHAT, CDR2 FQNNGV. V lost 6 bases and J 1 base, leaving 9 bases between the germline ends. CDR3 length: 13 amino acids.

The chain recombines TRBV2 with TRBJ2-7; no clear D gene. Germline V gene sequence: CDR1 SNHLY, CDR2 FYNNEI. The CDR3 extends over 12 amino acids. Trimming stripped 5 bases from V and 6 bases from J, with 11 bases between. The DNA of the CDR3 is TGTGCCAGCAGTCCCACAGAAGGCGAGCAGTACTTC. Protein: CASSPTEGEQYF.

The chain uses TRBV3-1 and TRBJ2-3, with 7 positions matching TRBD2. The CDR3 has 13 amino acids. Germline CDR1 LGHDT, CDR2 YNNKEL (reference sequence). With 5 bases clipped from V and 6 bases from J, the junction kept 5 bases outside the gene matches. The CDR3: CASSWAGVDTQYF. DNA of the CDR3: TGTGCCAGCAGCTGGGCGGGAGTGGATACGCAGTATTTT.

This clonotype was observed once. The chain employs TRBV15 and TRBJ2-1; 8 bases agree with TRBD1. Germline loops: CDR1 LNHNV, CDR2 YYDKDF (reference sequence). The CDR3 extends over 14 amino acids. The V gene end was trimmed by 2 bases and the J gene end by 6 bases; junction bases not matched to a gene: 3. The CDR3 bases are TGTGCCACCAGCAGACAGGGGGCGGGCAATGAGCAGTTCTTC. Its protein is CATSRQGAGNEQFF. The entire variable domain, with the rest obtained from reference TRBV15 and TRBJ2-1, is as follows: DAMVIQNPRYQVTQFGKPVTLSCSQTLNHNVMYWYQQKSSQAPKLLFHYYDKDFNNEADTPDNFQSRRPNTSFCFLDIRSPGLGDTAMYLCATSRQGAGNEQFFGPGTRLTVL.

V gene TRBV5-1 combines with J gene TRBJ2-5, with 8 bases that match TRBD1. Losses at the gene ends were 5 bases for V and 2 bases for J; bases not matched to a gene: 5. The germline CDR1 and CDR2 sequences are SGHRS and YFSETQ. CDR3 length equals 14 residues. Here the CDR3 reads CASRAQGAQETQYF. Written as DNA, the CDR3 is TGCGCCAGCAGGGCGCAGGGGGCACAAGAGACCCAGTACTTC.

J is TRBJ1-2 and V is TRBV7-2; the D is unclear. Trimming took off 3 bases at V and 4 bases at J, with 12 bases between the two ends. CDR3 size: 14 residues. The V gene's germline CDR1 is SGHTA and CDR2 FQGNSA. This CDR3 reads CASSFGGSLYGYTF. The CDR3 bases are TGTGCCAGCAGCTTCGGTGGCAGCCTCTATGGCTACACCTTC.

V gene TRBV9 combines with J gene TRBJ2-5, with 9 bases matching TRBD2. There are 16 residues in the CDR3. The germline V gene encodes CDR1 SGDLS and CDR2 YYNGEE. J was trimmed by 5 bases and V by 1 base; bases with no gene match: 9. The CDR3 region is CASSVRPGAGGETQYF. In DNA form, the CDR3 reads TGTGCCAGCAGCGTAAGACCCGGCGCGGGAGGGGAGACCCAGTACTTC. Drawing the rest from reference TRBV9 and TRBJ2-5, the complete variable domain is DSGVTQTPKHLITATGQRVTLRCSPRSGDLSVYWYQQSLDQGLQFLIQYYNGEERAKGNILERFSAQQFPDLHSELNLSSLELGDSALYFCASSVRPGAGGETQYFGPGTRLLVL.

This sequence joins TRBV5-1 and TRBJ2-1, with 8 bases identical to TRBD1. V gave up 2 bases and J gave up 2 bases; unmatched junction bases: 6. In germline, CDR1 is SGHRS, CDR2 YFSETQ. This CDR3 spans 16 amino acids. CDR3 region: CASSLGGTGTYNEQFF. The CDR3 DNA is TGCGCCAGCAGCTTAGGGGGGACAGGAACCTACAATGAGCAGTTCTTC.

The chain carries TRBV5-1 and TRBJ2-4; D is ambiguous. The V and J ends lost 7 bases and 6 bases respectively, with 8 bases between them. The CDR3 covers 11 residues. Germline V gene sequence: CDR1 SGHRS, CDR2 YFSETQ. CDR3 in amino acids: CASAATNIQYF. The CDR3 nucleotides are TGCGCCAGCGCGGCGACAAACATTCAGTACTTC.

This chain uses TRBV19 with TRBJ2-1; 9 nucleotides agree with TRBD2. This CDR3 region has 16 residues. From germline, CDR1 is LNHDA and CDR2 SQIVND (reference sequence). V lost 6 bases and J lost 6; bases outside the gene matches: 12. The CDR3 region has the DNA TGTGCCAGTAGCCCCGCCGGGACTAGCCCTTCCAATGAGCAGTTCTTC. Translating gives CASSPAGTSPSNEQFF.

This rearrangement joins TRBV20-1 to TRBJ1-1; D ambiguous. CDR3 size: 13 residues. V was cut by 4 bases and J by 3 bases, with 12 bases left in between. Germline loops: CDR1 DFQATT, CDR2 SNEGSKA (reference sequence). The CDR3 DNA reads TGCAGTGCTAATCCGGGTGGCCACACTGAAGCTTTCTTT. This encodes CSANPGGHTEAFF.

The chain joins TRBV20-1 to TRBJ2-3, with TRBD2 matching 7 bases. Per germline, CDR1 DFQATT and CDR2 SNEGSKA (reference sequence). CDR3 length equals 16 residues. The V segment lost 2 bases and the J segment 4 bases; nucleotides outside the gene matches: 12. CDR3 sequence: CSARPGRLASPDTQYF. The CDR3 coding sequence is TGCAGTGCTAGACCCGGGAGACTAGCTTCCCCAGATACGCAGTATTTT.